Presented here are 20 T cell receptor beta chains from one specimen sequenced in a study of T cells in localized non-small cell lung cancer. Data came from immunoSEQ multiplex PCR; TCRdb stores just in-frame clones and leaves some out. The data hold 30,000 to 45,000 clones, with around 81% observed a single time. The source was peripheral blood mononuclear cells, collected before any cancer treatment. These receptors came from a male donor at least 60 years old with stage II lung adenocarcinoma.

The chain couples TRBV4-2 to TRBJ2-5; possible D gene TRBD2, 5 bases. Germline V CDR1 and CDR2: LGHNA, YNFKEQ. CDR3 length equals 14 residues. Trimming left V 4 bases short and J 3 bases short, with 12 bases between. The CDR3 DNA follows: TGTGCCAGCAGCCTAGATTCAGCGGAAGAGACCCAGTACTTC. The encoded protein is CASSLDSAEETQYF.

This chain uses TRBV18 with TRBJ2-7, with D perhaps TRBD1 (6 bases). Germline V gene lookup returns CDR1 KGHSH and CDR2 LQKENI. The CDR3 runs to 20 residues. V lost 6 bases, J lost 2 bases, and 32 bases lay in between. The CDR3 is CASSPGASLGRKGEPYEQYF. The DNA of the CDR3 is TGTGCCAGCTCCCCCGGGGCGTCCTTGGGTCGGAAGGGGGAGCCCTACGAGCAGTACTTC. Together with reference TRBV18 and TRBJ2-7, the CDR3 gives the full variable domain: NAGVMQNPRHLVRRRGQEARLRCSPMKGHSHVYWYRQLPEEGLKFMVYLQKENIIDESGMPKERFSAEFPKEGPSILRIQQVVRGDSAAYFCASSPGASLGRKGEPYEQYFGPGTRLTVT.

This rearrangement joins TRBV7-8 to TRBJ2-2; 8 nucleotides line up with TRBD2. The CDR3 length is 16 residues. The V segment lost 1 base and the J segment 4 bases; nucleotides outside the gene matches: 5. The germline gives CDR1 SGHVS, CDR2 FQNEAQ. Here the CDR3 reads CASSLGLLAVTGELFF. CDR3 bases: TGTGCCAGCAGCTTAGGATTACTAGCGGTCACCGGGGAGCTGTTTTTT.

The V gene is TRBV18, the J gene TRBJ1-4, with a weak D call TRBD1 (5 bases). Germline V gene sequence: CDR1 KGHSH, CDR2 LQKENI. This CDR3 has 16 amino acids. V lost 0 bases and J lost 4, with 12 bases in between. DNA of the CDR3: TGTGCCAGCTCACCACCGGTAGGGACGCTTAATGAAAAACTGTTTTTT. This sequence encodes CASSPPVGTLNEKLFF.

V usage is TRBV9 and J usage is TRBJ1-2; D unresolved. This CDR3 is built from 12 residues. The V gene lost 3 bases and the J gene lost 8 bases, with 11 bases spanning the gap. Germline CDR1 reads SGDLS; CDR2 reads YYNGEE. The CDR3 protein is CASSASGRGYTF. DNA of the CDR3: TGTGCCAGCAGCGCTTCCGGACGAGGCTACACCTTC. Looking up the rest from reference TRBV9 and TRBJ1-2 gives the full variable domain: DSGVTQTPKHLITATGQRVTLRCSPRSGDLSVYWYQQSLDQGLQFLIQYYNGEERAKGNILERFSAQQFPDLHSELNLSSLELGDSALYFCASSASGRGYTFGSGTRLTVV.

This sequence joins TRBV14 and TRBJ2-3; 12 bases match TRBD2. The ends lost 4 bases at V and 9 bases at J; junction bases unmatched: 8. From germline, CDR1 is SGHDN and CDR2 FVKESK. The CDR3 loop spans 15 amino acids. CDR3 DNA: TGTGCCAGCAGCCGACGACTAGCGGGAGATTCCACGCAGTATTTT. Its translation: CASSRRLAGDSTQYF.

V gene TRBV7-2 combines with J gene TRBJ2-5, with D perhaps TRBD1 (5 bases). Germline V gives CDR1 SGHTA, CDR2 FQGNSA. Trimming took off 0 bases at V and 11 bases at J, with 16 bases between the two ends. This CDR3 comprises 14 residues. The CDR3 sequence is CASSLAKSESGQYF. DNA of the CDR3: TGTGCCAGCAGCTTAGCGAAAAGCGAGTCAGGGCAGTACTTC.

This clone has just one count. The CDR3 region has the DNA TGTGCCAGCAGTGAACAAGCGGGAGGGTACAATGAGCAGTTCTTC. As protein: CASSEQAGGYNEQFF. The V gene is TRBV2, the J gene TRBJ2-1; 10 nucleotides agree with TRBD2. The J segment lost 4 bases and the V segment lost 2 bases, leaving 2 bases of the junction unmatched. Germline loops: CDR1 SNHLY, CDR2 FYNNEI. This CDR3 has 15 residues.

This clone is a singleton in its sample. The chain recombines TRBV30 with TRBJ1-4; 7 bases fit TRBD1. The V gene end was trimmed by 0 bases and the J gene end by 6 bases; junction bases not matched to a gene: 4. Per germline, CDR1 GTSNPN and CDR2 SVGIG (reference sequence). The CDR3 is made up of 14 amino acids. The CDR3 DNA sequence: TGTGCCTGGAGTGTAAAAACAGGGGATGAAAAACTGTTTTTT. Translated, it gives CAWSVKTGDEKLFF.

V usage is TRBV10-2 and J usage is TRBJ2-3, with 9 bases fitting TRBD1. CDR3 length equals 17 residues. V trimming: 1 base; J trimming: 1 base; junction bases outside the gene matches: 6. Germline CDR1 and CDR2: WSHSY and SAAADI. The CDR3 sequence: CASSEYKRTGGTDTQYF. CDR3 nucleotides: TGCGCCAGCAGTGAGTACAAGCGGACAGGGGGCACAGATACGCAGTATTTT.

This clone has only one observation. The rearrangement joins TRBV28 to TRBJ2-5, with 12 bases identical to TRBD2. The DNA end favors TRBJ2-7, so the J call may be wrong. The germline V gene encodes CDR1 MDHEN and CDR2 SYDVKM. This CDR3 comprises 16 residues. CDR3 loop: CASSRRRLAGDYEQYF. CDR3 bases: TGTGCCAGCAGTCGACGAAGACTAGCGGGAGACTACGAGCAGTACTTC.

This sequence joins TRBV14 and TRBJ2-3; D gene unclear. Trimming took 2 bases from V and 2 from J, leaving 2 bases between them. The germline gives CDR1 SGHDN, CDR2 FVKESK. The CDR3 contains 12 residues. In nucleotides, the CDR3 is TGTGCCAGCAGCCAAACCACAGATACGCAGTATTTT. Protein: CASSQTTDTQYF.

The V gene is TRBV28, the J gene TRBJ1-5, with no clear D. Trimming took 4 bases from V and 6 from J, leaving 16 bases between them. The CDR3 extends over 15 amino acids. Germline V gene data show CDR1 as MDHEN and CDR2 as SYDVKM. CDR3 sequence: CASSWGGNGGQPQHF. The CDR3 region has the DNA TGTGCCAGCAGTTGGGGAGGGAACGGAGGTCAGCCCCAGCATTTT.

The chain links TRBV19 to TRBJ2-2; 7 bases align to TRBD2. Germline V lookup: CDR1 LNHDA, CDR2 SQIVND (reference sequence). V was clipped by 9 bases and J by 8 bases; unmatched bases: 15. This CDR3 is built from 15 residues. CDR3 sequence reads: CASLPGGAGAGELFF. DNA for the CDR3: TGTGCCAGCCTGCCGGGAGGTGCGGGAGCGGGGGAGCTGTTTTTT.

The CDR3 reads CASSFEVNSGANVLTF. The DNA of the CDR3 is TGTGCCAGCAGCTTTGAGGTTAACTCTGGGGCCAACGTCCTGACTTTC. The V and J genes are TRBV5-4 and TRBJ2-6; D remains ambiguous. The CDR3 extends over 16 amino acids. CDR1 is SGHNT, CDR2 YYREEE, per germline (reference sequence). With 2 bases removed from V and 0 bases from J, the gap between germline ends came to 9 bases.

This chain uses TRBV6-6 with TRBJ1-2; D is uncertain. CDR1 is MNHNY and CDR2 is SVGAGI in the germline V gene (reference sequence). The CDR3 spans 12 residues. The V gene lost 4 bases and the J gene lost 12 bases, with 15 bases spanning the gap. CDR3 in amino acids: CASSSPADVHTF. The CDR3 DNA reads TGTGCCAGCAGTTCCCCCGCCGACGTGCACACCTTC.

V usage is TRBV28 and J usage is TRBJ1-1, with 7 bases that match TRBD1. V was clipped by 5 bases and J by 0 bases; unmatched bases: 9. Germline CDR1 is MDHEN and CDR2 is SYDVKM. This CDR3 is 16 amino acids long. The CDR3 bases are TGTGCCAGCAGTCCGGACAGGAGGGGCATGAACACTGAAGCTTTCTTT. It yields the protein CASSPDRRGMNTEAFF. Filled out from reference TRBV28 and TRBJ1-1, the complete variable domain reads DVKVTQSSRYLVKRTGEKVFLECVQDMDHENMFWYRQDPGLGLRLIYFSYDVKMKEKGDIPEGYSVSREKKERFSLILESASTNQTSMYLCASSPDRRGMNTEAFFGQGTRLTVV.

This chain connects TRBV6-4 to TRBJ2-2, with 9 bases identical to TRBD2. Trimming cost V 5 bases and J 3 bases; bases outside gene matches: 13. Looked up from germline, CDR1 is MRHNA and CDR2 is SNTAGT. The length of the CDR3 is 18 residues. CDR3 in DNA: TGTGCCAGCAGTATTTCCTATAGCGGGAGCTATGACACCGGGGAGCTGTTTTTT. Translating gives CASSISYSGSYDTGELFF.

As for this clone: Other DNA sequences in the sample encode the same CDR3. The chain recombines TRBV19 with TRBJ1-5; D remains unclear. The germline V and J ends were trimmed by 5 bases and 4 bases, with 6 bases remaining between them. The CDR3 has 12 residues. Germline CDR1 is LNHDA and CDR2 is SQIVND (reference sequence). DNA of the CDR3: TGTGCCAGTAGTCTGGGGAATCAGCCCCAGCATTTT. Translating it yields CASSLGNQPQHF.

This clone was counted between two and nine times. This chain connects TRBV29-1 to TRBJ1-1; D not resolved. Trimming left V 0 bases short and J 6 bases short, with 8 bases between. The CDR3 has 12 residues. The germline CDR1 and CDR2 sequences are SQVTM and ANQGSEA. CDR3 DNA sequence: TGCAGCGTTGAAGATCGCCTGCCTGAAGCTTTCTTT. This encodes CSVEDRLPEAFF.